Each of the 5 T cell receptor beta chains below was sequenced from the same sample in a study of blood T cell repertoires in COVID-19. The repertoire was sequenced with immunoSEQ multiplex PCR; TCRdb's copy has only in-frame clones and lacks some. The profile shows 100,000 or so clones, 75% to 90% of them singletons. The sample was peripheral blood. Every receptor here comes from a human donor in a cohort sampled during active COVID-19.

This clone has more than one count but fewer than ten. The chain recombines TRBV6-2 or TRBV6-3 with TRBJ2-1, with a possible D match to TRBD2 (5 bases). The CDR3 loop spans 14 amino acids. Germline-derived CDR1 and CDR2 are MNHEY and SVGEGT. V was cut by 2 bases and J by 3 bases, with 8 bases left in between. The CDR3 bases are TGTGCCAGCAGTTACGCGGCGGGCTACAATGAGCAGTTCTTC. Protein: CASSYAAGYNEQFF.

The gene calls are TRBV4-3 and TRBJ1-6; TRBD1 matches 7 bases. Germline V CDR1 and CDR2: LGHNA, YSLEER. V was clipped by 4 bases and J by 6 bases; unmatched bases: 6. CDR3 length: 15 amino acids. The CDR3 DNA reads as TGCGCCAGCAGCCGGATCCGGGACAGTAATTCACCCCTCCACTTT. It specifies CASSRIRDSNSPLHF.

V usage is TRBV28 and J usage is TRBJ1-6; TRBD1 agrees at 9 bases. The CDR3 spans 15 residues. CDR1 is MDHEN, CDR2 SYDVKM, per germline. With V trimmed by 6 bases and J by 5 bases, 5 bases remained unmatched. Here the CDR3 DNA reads TGTGCCAGCAGAACACAGGGGGCTAATAATTCACCCCTCCACTTT. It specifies CASRTQGANNSPLHF.

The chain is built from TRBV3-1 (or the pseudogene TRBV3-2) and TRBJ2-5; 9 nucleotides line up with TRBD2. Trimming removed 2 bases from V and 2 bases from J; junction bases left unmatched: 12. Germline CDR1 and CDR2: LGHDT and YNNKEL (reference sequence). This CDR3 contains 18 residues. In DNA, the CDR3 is TGTGCCAGCAGCCAAAGAGGGACTAGCATCTCCTTACAAGAGACCCAGTACTTC. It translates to CASSQRGTSISLQETQYF.

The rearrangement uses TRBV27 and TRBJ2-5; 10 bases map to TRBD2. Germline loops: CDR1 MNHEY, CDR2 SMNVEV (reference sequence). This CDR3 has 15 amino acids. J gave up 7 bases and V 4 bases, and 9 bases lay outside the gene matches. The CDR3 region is CASSWTSGLWGTQYF. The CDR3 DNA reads TGTGCCAGCAGTTGGACTAGCGGACTTTGGGGGACCCAGTACTTC.